The 27 T cell receptor beta chains in this list originate from one sample, sequenced in a study of blood T cells in healthy people across ages. With a J-beta primer mix and a sample-barcoded 5' primer, a second PCR ran about 6 to 11 cycles. TCRdb re-derived calls from the 5' RACE reads in MiXCR, one entry per CDR3 protein. The sample yields fewer than 1,200,000 distinct CDR3 sequences, roughly 24% seen once. The same sample was also used in a study of T cells of mothers and their children.

Material for sequencing was blood. The receptor set was obtained from a girl under 10 years old in good health.

This chain uses TRBV4-1 with TRBJ2-7; tentatively, D is TRBD2 (6 bases). V was clipped by 8 bases and J by 5 bases, with 22 bases between them. Germline lookup yields CDR1 MGHRA and CDR2 YSYEKL. This CDR3 has 15 amino acids. The DNA of the CDR3 is TGCGCCAGCGCAGAGGTAGCGGAGGGGTTGGACGAGCAGTACTTC. This encodes CASAEVAEGLDEQYF.

Only a few counts were recorded for this clonotype. The chain combines TRBV29-1 with TRBJ1-1; D is undetermined. The CDR3 is made up of 11 amino acids. Germline V gives CDR1 SQVTM, CDR2 ANQGSEA. The germline V and J ends were trimmed by 7 bases and 6 bases, with 12 bases remaining between them. As DNA, the CDR3 is TGCAGCGATTCCGGTAGGGCTGAAGCTTTCTTT. Encoded protein: CSDSGRAEAFF. Together with reference TRBV29-1 and TRBJ1-1, the CDR3 gives the full variable domain: SAVISQKPSRDICQRGTSLTIQCQVDSQVTMMFWYRQQPGQSLTLIATANQGSEATYESGFVIDKFPISRPNLTFSTLTVSNMSPEDSSIYLCSDSGRAEAFFGQGTRLTVV.

This clonotype was seen a handful of times. CDR3 DNA: TGCAGCGTTGAAGATCCGGGCCTAGCGGGAGGGTTTGATGAGCAGTTCTTC. This encodes CSVEDPGLAGGFDEQFF. The chain recombines TRBV29-1 with TRBJ2-1, with 12 bases lining up with TRBD2. The length of the CDR3 is 17 residues. Germline V gene sequence: CDR1 SQVTM, CDR2 ANQGSEA. The V segment lost 0 bases and the J segment 8 bases; nucleotides outside the gene matches: 11.

This clonotype was recorded only once. The chain recombines TRBV7-9 with TRBJ2-1; TRBD2 matches 13 bases. The CDR3 spans 15 residues. Unmatched junction bases numbered 4, after V lost 4 bases and J lost 7 bases. Germline assignment: CDR1 SEHNR and CDR2 FQNEAQ (reference sequence). CDR3 amino acids: CASSSLAGGLNEQFF. The CDR3 bases are TGTGCCAGCAGCTCACTAGCGGGAGGGTTAAATGAGCAGTTCTTC.

The rearrangement links TRBV29-1 to TRBJ2-1; 9 bases line up with TRBD2. The V gene end was trimmed by 7 bases and the J gene end by 7 bases; junction bases not matched to a gene: 5. CDR1 and CDR2 (germline): SQVTM, ANQGSEA. The CDR3 loop spans 12 amino acids. The CDR3 DNA sequence: TGCAGCGGATTAGCGGGAGTAAATGAGCAGTTCTTC. Protein product: CSGLAGVNEQFF.

This clonotype has just a few counts. The rearrangement links TRBV29-1 to TRBJ1-3; no definite D call. The CDR3 totals 15 residues. Germline lookup yields CDR1 SQVTM and CDR2 ANQGSEA. V was trimmed by 4 bases and J by 4 bases, leaving 17 bases between them. The CDR3 bases are TGCAGCGTTGTAACAGCCGACACCCTAGGAAACACCATATATTTT. Protein product: CSVVTADTLGNTIYF.

Only a few counts were recorded for this clonotype. This chain links TRBV20-1 with TRBJ2-7; D possibly corresponds to TRBD2 (5 bases). Trimming shortened V by 3 bases and J by 3 bases, and 9 bases separated the two germline ends. Germline V CDR1 and CDR2: DFQATT, SNEGSKA (reference sequence). The CDR3 is 12 amino acids. The CDR3 reads CSARVEGYEQYF. The CDR3 region has the DNA TGCAGTGCTAGGGTAGAGGGCTACGAGCAGTACTTC.

V gene TRBV29-1 combines with J gene TRBJ2-7, with 7 bases matching TRBD1. CDR1 and CDR2 from the germline V gene are SQVTM and ANQGSEA. V dropped 7 bases and J dropped 2; count of bases not matched to a gene: 8. This CDR3 contains 13 residues. The CDR3 protein is CSGARDSPYEQYF. The CDR3 DNA reads TGCAGCGGTGCACGGGACAGCCCCTACGAGCAGTACTTC.

The chain carries TRBV9 and TRBJ1-2, with D possibly TRBD1 on 6 matching bases. This CDR3 region has 11 residues. Germline CDR1 SGDLS, CDR2 YYNGEE. The V and J ends lost 7 bases and 4 bases respectively, with 8 bases between them. CDR3 sequence: CASGGLYGYTF. Here the CDR3 DNA reads TGTGCCAGCGGGGGCCTCTATGGCTACACCTTC.

The rearrangement links TRBV29-1 to TRBJ2-3; D remains unclear. Germline V gene sequence: CDR1 SQVTM, CDR2 ANQGSEA. The CDR3 is 15 amino acids. V was pared by 6 bases and J by 0 bases, with 16 bases between. CDR3: CSVPPTGISTDTQYF. In DNA, the CDR3 is TGCAGCGTCCCACCTACGGGTATAAGCACAGATACGCAGTATTTT.

This clonotype was seen only once. The rearrangement uses TRBV29-1 and TRBJ2-5; a weak D match, TRBD2 (6 bases). The DNA end is a closer match to TRBJ2-7, so the J assignment may be wrong. The CDR3 contains 14 residues. Per the germline V gene, CDR1 is SQVTM and CDR2 is ANQGSEA. This chain's CDR3 is CSVSGEALTYEQYF. CDR3 coding DNA: TGCAGCGTTTCGGGGGAGGCCTTAACCTACGAGCAGTACTTC.

The genes are TRBV11-3 and TRBJ2-5, with D hard to call. Judging by the DNA end, TRBJ2-1 fits better; the J call may be wrong. The CDR3 runs 12 residues. CDR1 is SGHNT and CDR2 is YENEEA in the germline V gene. The CDR3 is CASSLKWIEQFF. The DNA of the CDR3 is TGTGCCAGCAGCCTTAAGTGGATTGAGCAGTTCTTC.

The rearrangement links TRBV9 to TRBJ2-5; D is possibly TRBD1 (6 bases). This CDR3 contains 14 residues. V was pared by 2 bases and J by 3 bases, with 11 bases between. CDR1 SGDLS and CDR2 YYNGEE come from the germline V gene. The CDR3 sequence is CASSVGQPEETQYF. The CDR3 nucleotides are TGTGCCAGCAGCGTCGGACAGCCGGAAGAGACCCAGTACTTC. The full variable domain, in which reference TRBV9 and TRBJ2-5 provide the parts outside the CDR3, is DSGVTQTPKHLITATGQRVTLRCSPRSGDLSVYWYQQSLDQGLQFLIQYYNGEERAKGNILERFSAQQFPDLHSELNLSSLELGDSALYFCASSVGQPEETQYFGPGTRLLVL.

This clonotype was counted between two and nine times. This sequence joins TRBV7-2 and TRBJ2-3; D unclear. The V gene's germline CDR1 is SGHTA and CDR2 FQGNSA. V lost 2 bases and J lost 6, with 9 bases in between. The CDR3 sequence is 13 residues long. The CDR3 DNA reads as TGTGCCAGCAGCTTAAGTAACTGGGATACGCAGTATTTT. Translated, it gives CASSLSNWDTQYF.

This clonotype showed up just once. The J gene is TRBJ2-7, the V gene TRBV15; D call uncertain. The V gene lost 0 bases and the J gene lost 7 bases, with 10 bases spanning the gap. The germline gives CDR1 LNHNV, CDR2 YYDKDF (reference sequence). This CDR3 region has 13 residues. CDR3 loop: CATSREPGSEQYF. The DNA of the CDR3 is TGTGCCACCAGCAGAGAACCGGGCTCTGAGCAGTACTTC.

V usage is TRBV4-1 and J usage is TRBJ1-4, with 10 bases fitting TRBD1. Germline CDR1 MGHRA, CDR2 YSYEKL. Unmatched junction bases numbered 6, after V lost 3 bases and J lost 5 bases. This CDR3 has 16 residues. The CDR3 DNA sequence: TGCGCCAGCAGCCATGCCCCGGGACAGGGGAATGAAAAACTGTTTTTT. Encoded protein: CASSHAPGQGNEKLFF.

This clonotype turned up a few times. The chain links TRBV20-1 to TRBJ2-2, with 10 bases lining up with TRBD2. The CDR3 is 16 amino acids. Germline-derived CDR1 and CDR2 are DFQATT and SNEGSKA (reference sequence). The ends lost 3 bases at V and 5 bases at J; junction bases unmatched: 9. CDR3 sequence reads: CSARQQLAGLTGELFF. The CDR3 DNA reads as TGCAGTGCTAGGCAGCAACTAGCGGGGCTTACCGGGGAGCTGTTTTTT.

This clonotype showed up just a few times. This rearrangement joins TRBV2 to TRBJ2-5; 7 positions match TRBD1. V was pared by 6 bases and J by 3 bases, with 4 bases of the junction left unmatched. Looked up from germline, CDR1 is SNHLY and CDR2 is FYNNEI. The CDR3 extends over 13 amino acids. For the CDR3, the DNA is TGTGCCAGCAGGGCTGACAGGGAAGAGACCCAGTACTTC. Amino acid sequence: CASRADREETQYF.

This clonotype has a single count. The chain recombines TRBV7-2 with TRBJ2-7; D possibly matches TRBD1 or TRBD2 (5 bases each). This CDR3 is 18 amino acids long. The germline V gene encodes CDR1 SGHTA and CDR2 FQGNSA. V gave up 3 bases and J gave up 3 bases, with 24 bases separating them. The CDR3: CASSFPRGEDGNNYEQYF. As DNA, the CDR3 is TGTGCCAGCAGCTTCCCCCGGGGCGAGGATGGGAATAACTACGAGCAGTACTTC. Based on the CDR3 plus reference TRBV7-2 and TRBJ2-7, the full variable domain is GAGVSQSPSNKVTEKGKDVELRCDPISGHTALYWYRQSLGQGLEFLIYFQGNSAPDKSGLPSDRFSAERTGGSVSTLTIQRTQQEDSAVYLCASSFPRGEDGNNYEQYFGPGTRLTVT.

This clonotype has just a few counts. The rearrangement joins TRBV28 to TRBJ1-1, with 8 bases aligning to TRBD1. V lost 4 bases, J lost 3 bases, and 4 bases stayed unmatched. The germline CDR1 and CDR2 sequences are MDHEN and SYDVKM. This CDR3 region has 14 residues. The CDR3 region is CASSSDREDTEAFF. DNA for the CDR3: TGTGCCAGCAGTTCGGACAGGGAGGACACTGAAGCTTTCTTT.

V is TRBV6-6 and J is TRBJ1-1, with D unclear. V dropped 0 bases and J dropped 5 bases, with 13 bases sitting between them. CDR1 and CDR2 (germline): MNHNY, SVGAGI (reference sequence). The CDR3 is 15 residues long. The CDR3 DNA follows: TGTGCCAGCAGTTACTCGATCGGCCTCAGTACTGAAGCTTTCTTT. Protein product: CASSYSIGLSTEAFF.

The V and J genes are TRBV20-1 and TRBJ2-2; 10 bases match TRBD2. Losses at the gene ends were 0 bases for V and 2 bases for J; bases not matched to a gene: 6. The CDR3 is 17 amino acids. Germline V gene data show CDR1 as DFQATT and CDR2 as SNEGSKA (reference sequence). The CDR3 nucleotides read TGCAGTGCTAGAGATCCTAGCGGGAGAGGAAACACCGGGGAGCTGTTTTTT. Protein sequence: CSARDPSGRGNTGELFF.

This clonotype was found a few times. The rearrangement links TRBV4-3 to TRBJ2-7; TRBD1 matches at 9 bases. The CDR3 length is 15 residues. Germline trimming cut 3 bases from V and 7 bases from J; bases unmatched to any gene: 10. The germline gives CDR1 LGHNA, CDR2 YSLEER. This chain's CDR3 is CASSQFGDRAREQYF. In nucleotides, the CDR3 is TGCGCCAGCAGCCAGTTTGGGGACAGGGCGCGGGAGCAGTACTTC.

The rearrangement links TRBV20-1 to TRBJ2-7; tentative D call: TRBD1 (5 bases). The V end was cut by 0 bases, the J end by 1 base, with 10 bases between. The CDR3 has 14 amino acids. Germline CDR1 DFQATT, CDR2 SNEGSKA (reference sequence). This CDR3 is CSARDTGSSYEQYF. In nucleotides, the CDR3 is TGCAGTGCTAGAGATACAGGTTCTTCCTACGAGCAGTACTTC.

This chain connects TRBV29-1 to TRBJ2-5, with 9 nucleotides matching TRBD1. The J call is uncertain, as TRBJ2-7 better fits the DNA end. The CDR3 runs 13 residues. The germline CDR1 and CDR2 sequences are SQVTM and ANQGSEA. DNA for the CDR3: TGCAGCTCCTTGACAGGGGGAACCTACGAGCAGTACTTC. It specifies CSSLTGGTYEQYF.

This clonotype has more than one count but fewer than ten. The gene calls are TRBV9 and TRBJ1-4; no clear D. The length of the CDR3 is 15 residues. Germline CDR1 SGDLS, CDR2 YYNGEE. The V end was cut by 0 bases, the J end by 0 bases, with 6 bases between. The CDR3 region is CASSVEGATNEKLFF. Written as DNA, the CDR3 is TGTGCCAGCAGCGTAGAAGGAGCAACTAATGAAAAACTGTTTTTT.

The chain recombines TRBV4-2 with TRBJ2-2; 8 bases are shared with TRBD2. The germline V gene has CDR1 LGHNA and CDR2 YNFKEQ. The CDR3 has 16 amino acids. The junction had 9 bases not matched to a gene; V was cut back by 4 bases and J by 5 bases. CDR3 amino acids: CASSPTDIAGTGELFF. Here the CDR3 DNA reads TGTGCCAGCAGCCCAACGGATATAGCGGGAACCGGGGAGCTGTTTTTT.